This T cell receptor (beta chain) was recorded in a study of a mutant IDH1 vaccine in newly diagnosed glioma. Study at large: Among treated patients, roughly 60% were male and around 38% female, and mean age was about 39 years.

Trimming removed 2 bases from V and 0 bases from J, with 11 bases in between. The germline gives CDR1 SGHDT, CDR2 YYEEEE. The CDR3 totals 15 residues. Sample time point: baseline, week 1 (first vaccination visit). The treatment denotes: pre-vaccination baseline after standard-of-care therapy. Profiled with immunoSEQ multiplex PCR; TCRdb holds only in-frame clones, not every one. The table records tens of thousands of clones, 88% of them present only once. The chain carries TRBV5-6 and TRBJ1-2, with D possibly matching TRBD1 (5 bases). The receptor was isolated from a woman between 35 and 50 years old with glioma. Sequencing was performed on PBMCs, taken from a glioma patient treated with radiotherapy, temozolomide or both. The CDR3 protein is CASSFGGRANYGYTF. As DNA, the CDR3 is TGTGCCAGCAGCTTTGGGGGGAGAGCTAACTATGGCTACACCTTC.